Following are 30 T cell receptor beta chains from one sample sequenced in a study of Graves' ophthalmopathy and Graves' hyperthyroidism. The study amplified TCR beta CDR3 regions using RNA transcripts. HTBI-primed RT-PCR formed the first round, and a multiplex PCR formed the second. Via MiXCR, TCRdb re-called the multiplex PCR reads, giving one row per CDR3 protein. The sample lists 350,000 to 400,000 distinct CDR3 sequences, 15% seen once, with about 7.3% in the top ten. The material sequenced was peripheral blood. All receptors come from a woman aged 18 to 35 with stable Graves' hyperthyroidism.

The chain links TRBV6-1 to TRBJ2-7, with 10 nucleotides matching TRBD2. V gave up 6 bases and J gave up 3 bases; unmatched junction bases: 5. The CDR3 totals 14 residues. Germline values: CDR1 MNHNS, CDR2 SASEGT. CDR3 bases: TGTGCCAGCAGAACCCTAGCGGGAGTCTACGAGCAGTACTTC. As protein: CASRTLAGVYEQYF.

This clonotype has just a few counts. The CDR3 region has the DNA TGTGCCAGCAGCTTAGCTCTCTCTTATGGCTACACCTTC. Encoded protein: CASSLALSYGYTF. This chain links TRBV11-3 with TRBJ1-2; D gene uncertain. Germline CDR1 is SGHNT and CDR2 is YENEEA. The CDR3 length is 13 residues. Trimming shortened V by 1 base and J by 5 bases, and 8 bases separated the two germline ends.

This clonotype was recorded at least ten times. The chain has TRBV11-2 and TRBJ2-7; tentative D call: TRBD1 (6 bases). V dropped 5 bases and J dropped 3 bases, with 17 bases sitting between them. CDR1 is SGHAT, CDR2 FQNNGV, per germline. CDR3 size: 15 residues. CDR3 nucleotides: TGTGCCAGCAGCCCTTTGAGGGGGAACTTCTACGAGCAGTACTTC. Protein: CASSPLRGNFYEQYF.

At least ten counts were recorded for this clonotype. The V gene is TRBV15, the J gene TRBJ2-5; no clear D gene. The V end lost 0 bases, the J end lost 1 base, and 9 bases lay between the germline ends. This CDR3 contains 15 residues. Germline CDR1 reads LNHNV; CDR2 reads YYDKDF (reference sequence). CDR3 sequence (DNA): TGTGCCACCAGCAGAGATCACAACTTCCAAGAGACCCAGTACTTC. Translated, it gives CATSRDHNFQETQYF.

This clonotype showed up many times. The gene calls are TRBV24-1 and TRBJ2-7; D not certain. CDR3 length equals 12 residues. V dropped 4 bases and J dropped 2 bases, with 5 bases sitting between them. Germline CDR1 reads KGHDR; CDR2 reads SFDVKD. DNA for the CDR3: TGTGCCACCAGTGACGGAGCCTACGAGCAGTACTTC. Translating gives CATSDGAYEQYF.

This clonotype was detected ten times or more. The chain employs TRBV6-5 and TRBJ2-7; no clear D gene. V was pared by 7 bases and J by 3 bases, with 10 bases between. CDR3 size: 12 residues. Looked up from germline, CDR1 is MNHEY and CDR2 is SVGAGI. The CDR3 here is CASTPDGYEQYF. DNA of the CDR3: TGTGCCAGCACCCCGGATGGCTACGAGCAGTACTTC.

Many counts were recorded for this clonotype. The rearrangement links TRBV7-3 to TRBJ2-5; 7 bases line up with TRBD1. The CDR3 is 15 residues long. V was pared by 0 bases and J by 3 bases, with 4 bases of the junction left unmatched. Germline values: CDR1 SGHTA, CDR2 FQGTGA. CDR3 residues: CASSLTSDREETQYF. The CDR3 DNA is TGTGCCAGCAGCTTAACCTCCGACAGGGAAGAGACCCAGTACTTC.

This clonotype has a count of ten or more. The chain has TRBV29-1 and TRBJ1-1; no reliable D call. Germline assignment: CDR1 SQVTM and CDR2 ANQGSEA. The CDR3 totals 12 residues. With 1 base removed from V and 7 bases from J, the gap between germline ends came to 10 bases. CDR3 sequence: CSVEGAGDEAFF. CDR3 sequence (DNA): TGCAGCGTTGAAGGGGCTGGGGATGAAGCTTTCTTT.

This clonotype was recorded many times. V and J are TRBV7-2 and TRBJ2-7; D is undetermined. This CDR3 region has 13 residues. CDR1 and CDR2 from the germline V gene are SGHTA and FQGNSA. V lost 5 bases and J lost 4, with 12 bases in between. CDR3 region: CASSPQNGYEQYF. Written as DNA, the CDR3 is TGTGCCAGCAGCCCGCAGAACGGGTACGAGCAGTACTTC.

This clonotype was counted a few times. V usage is TRBV7-2 and J usage is TRBJ2-5; 12 bases are a match to TRBD2. V lost 5 bases and J lost 5; bases outside the gene matches: 3. Per germline, CDR1 SGHTA and CDR2 FQGNSA. CDR3 size: 14 residues. For the CDR3, the DNA is TGTGCCAGCAGCCGGACTAGCGGGGTTGAGACCCAGTACTTC. It is translated as CASSRTSGVETQYF.

This clonotype has a count of ten or more. The genes are TRBV25-1 and TRBJ1-1, with unresolved D. From germline, CDR1 is MGHDK and CDR2 SYGVNS. The CDR3 covers 11 residues. The V end lost 9 bases, the J end lost 5 bases, and 10 bases lay between the germline ends. Here the CDR3 reads CASNGNTEAFF. The CDR3 DNA follows: TGTGCCAGTAATGGGAATACTGAAGCTTTCTTT.

This clonotype was counted many times. The rearrangement joins TRBV6-2 or TRBV6-3 to TRBJ1-5, with D possibly TRBD1 on 5 matching bases. The CDR3 runs to 15 residues. Germline V gene data show CDR1 as MNHEY and CDR2 as SVGEGT. The V gene lost 6 bases and the J gene lost 1 base, with 13 bases spanning the gap. CDR3 sequence (DNA): TGTGCCAGCAGGCCCAGGGTTACGAGCAATCAGCCCCAGCATTTT. Protein product: CASRPRVTSNQPQHF.

Many counts were recorded for this clonotype. The chain recombines TRBV6-5 with TRBJ1-1; weak D call: TRBD1 (6 bases). Trimming removed 2 bases at V and 0 bases at J, with 16 bases between. The CDR3 extends over 17 amino acids. The germline V gene encodes CDR1 MNHEY and CDR2 SVGAGI. This chain's CDR3 is CASSYEDSVRMNTEAFF. The CDR3 nucleotides are TGTGCCAGCAGTTACGAGGACAGCGTACGCATGAACACTGAAGCTTTCTTT.

This clonotype was recorded at least ten times. The DNA of the CDR3 is TGTGCCAGCACCCCGGGACAGGGGAACTATGGCTACACCTTC. Translation gives CASTPGQGNYGYTF. The chain employs TRBV6-1 and TRBJ1-2; 10 bases align to TRBD1. The V segment lost 7 bases and the J segment 2 bases; nucleotides outside the gene matches: 4. The CDR3 length is 14 residues. The germline V gene encodes CDR1 MNHNS and CDR2 SASEGT.

This clonotype was picked up a small number of times. The rearrangement links TRBV5-1 to TRBJ1-1; maybe TRBD1 (5 bases). Per the germline V gene, CDR1 is SGHRS and CDR2 is YFSETQ. Trimming stripped 4 bases from V and 3 bases from J, with 16 bases between. The CDR3 covers 15 residues. As DNA, the CDR3 is TGCGCCAGCAGCCCCGGAGGAATGGGGGACACTGAAGCTTTCTTT. Its translation is CASSPGGMGDTEAFF.

Ten or more counts support this clonotype. The chain uses TRBV6-1 and TRBJ1-1; D is uncertain. This CDR3 region has 10 residues. Trimming stripped 8 bases from V and 1 base from J, with 2 bases between. Germline CDR1 reads MNHNS; CDR2 reads SASEGT. The DNA for the CDR3 is TGTGCCAGCTCGAACACTGAAGCTTTCTTT. Protein product: CASSNTEAFF.

As regards this clonotype: This sequence may be a read error, since a much larger clone differs from it by one base. V usage is TRBV5-1 and J usage is TRBJ1-2; a weak D match, TRBD1 (6 bases). CDR3 length equals 15 residues. Looked up from germline, CDR1 is SGHRS and CDR2 is YFSETQ. Trimming took off 4 bases at V and 11 bases at J, with 24 bases between the two ends. CDR3 residues: CASSEPGHRMTVYTF. For the CDR3, the DNA is TGCGCCAGCAGCGAACCGGGACATAGAATGACCGTGTACACCTTC.

This clonotype was seen at least ten times. The V and J genes are TRBV6-1 and TRBJ2-7; the D is unclear. This CDR3 is built from 11 residues. Germline assignment: CDR1 MNHNS and CDR2 SASEGT. V was cut by 7 bases and J by 5 bases, with 9 bases left in between. CDR3 nucleotides: TGTGCCAGCACCGAAGGCCACGAGCAGTACTTC. This sequence encodes CASTEGHEQYF.

This clonotype was seen at least ten times. The genes are TRBV24-1 and TRBJ2-5; a possible D gene is TRBD1 (6 bases). Trimming removed 4 bases at V and 1 base at J, with 12 bases between. The CDR3 has 15 residues. Looked up from germline, CDR1 is KGHDR and CDR2 is SFDVKD. The CDR3 reads CATSDYRELQETQYF. The CDR3 DNA is TGTGCCACCAGTGACTACAGGGAACTCCAAGAGACCCAGTACTTC.

This clonotype appeared many times. The gene calls are TRBV12-3 or TRBV12-4 and TRBJ1-5; tentatively, D is TRBD1 (5 bases). CDR3 length: 15 residues. The V gene lost 0 bases and the J gene lost 5 bases, with 11 bases spanning the gap. The CDR3 DNA is TGTGCCAGCAGTTTAGCCGGGACGACTCATCAGCCCCAGCATTTT. This codes for CASSLAGTTHQPQHF.

There are many counts of this clonotype. The chain is built from TRBV5-1 and TRBJ2-7, with 10 nucleotides matching TRBD2. Trimming took 3 bases from V and 2 from J; bases not matched to a gene: 5. Germline-derived CDR1 and CDR2 are SGHRS and YFSETQ. This CDR3 has 15 residues. CDR3 amino acids: CASSSDTSGTYEQYF. In nucleotides, the CDR3 is TGCGCCAGCAGCTCGGACACTAGCGGGACCTACGAGCAGTACTTC.

This clonotype was seen a few times. The chain carries TRBV11-2 and TRBJ1-1; 8 nucleotides agree with TRBD1. CDR1 is SGHAT and CDR2 is FQNNGV in the germline V gene. The length of the CDR3 is 14 residues. V was clipped by 2 bases and J by 5 bases; unmatched bases: 4. The CDR3 DNA reads TGTGCCAGCAGCTTAATTACAGGGGGAACTGAAGCTTTCTTT. Translated, it gives CASSLITGGTEAFF. The full variable domain, rest sourced from reference TRBV11-2 and TRBJ1-1, is EAGVAQSPRYKIIEKRQSVAFWCNPISGHATLYWYQQILGQGPKLLIQFQNNGVVDDSQLPKDRFSAERLKGVDSTLKIQPAKLEDSAVYLCASSLITGGTEAFFGQGTRLTVV.

The rearrangement uses TRBV6-1 and TRBJ2-5, with a tentative D call TRBD1 (6 bases). V lost 2 bases, J lost 1 base, and 8 bases lay in between. The germline CDR1 and CDR2 sequences are MNHNS and SASEGT. This CDR3 region has 14 residues. CDR3 amino acids: CASSEQGGQETQYF. CDR3 sequence (DNA): TGTGCCAGCAGTGAACAAGGGGGCCAAGAGACCCAGTACTTC.

J is TRBJ2-5 and V is TRBV20-1; D uncertain. V was cut by 6 bases and J by 0 bases, with 17 bases left in between. This CDR3 spans 15 amino acids. Germline V gene data show CDR1 as DFQATT and CDR2 as SNEGSKA (reference sequence). CDR3 coding DNA: TGCAGTGCCTCGCCCTTCGGGCAAAACCAAGAGACCCAGTACTTC. It specifies CSASPFGQNQETQYF.

The chain employs TRBV7-3 and TRBJ2-2; 7 bases agree with TRBD2. This CDR3 comprises 15 residues. The V segment lost 1 base and the J segment 7 bases; nucleotides outside the gene matches: 6. The V gene's germline CDR1 is SGHTA and CDR2 FQGTGA. DNA of the CDR3: TGTGCCAGCAGCTTAAAAGCGGGGATCGTCGGGGAGCTGTTTTTT. The encoded protein is CASSLKAGIVGELFF.

In this sample, this clonotype turned up many times. CDR3 bases: TGTGCCAGCCGATCACTGAACTCACCCCACACTGAAGCTTTCTTT. Translated, it gives CASRSLNSPHTEAFF. The chain uses TRBV12-3 or TRBV12-4 and TRBJ1-1; D is unclear. V was trimmed by 8 bases and J by 3 bases, leaving 19 bases between them. The CDR3 sequence is 15 residues long.

At least ten counts were recorded for this clonotype. The chain combines TRBV6-2 or TRBV6-3 with TRBJ1-3; 7 positions agree with TRBD1. CDR1 MNHEY and CDR2 SVGEGT come from the germline V gene. CDR3 length: 16 residues. Trimming took 1 base from V and 3 from J; bases not matched to a gene: 6. Here the CDR3 DNA reads TGTGCCAGCAGTTACTACGGACAGGCGCGTGGAAACACCATATATTTT. This gives the protein CASSYYGQARGNTIYF.

Ten or more counts support this clonotype. DNA for the CDR3: TGTGCCAGCAGCCCTCGGGGGGCCCCCACTGAAGCTTTCTTT. Encoded protein: CASSPRGAPTEAFF. The chain employs TRBV2 and TRBJ1-1, with D possibly being TRBD1 (6 bases). Germline CDR1 reads SNHLY; CDR2 reads FYNNEI. CDR3 length: 14 residues. Trimming removed 6 bases at V and 4 bases at J, with 15 bases between.

This chain uses TRBV6-1 with TRBJ2-2, with 9 bases matching TRBD1. V lost 9 bases and J lost 3; bases outside the gene matches: 8. The germline V gene has CDR1 MNHNS and CDR2 SASEGT. The CDR3 contains 15 residues. This chain's CDR3 is CASKTGTGHTGELFF. The CDR3 DNA is TGTGCCAGTAAAACCGGGACAGGGCACACCGGGGAGCTGTTTTTT.

This clonotype was detected ten times or more. V usage is TRBV6-2 or TRBV6-3 and J usage is TRBJ1-2; D remains ambiguous. Germline V gives CDR1 MNHEY, CDR2 SVGEGT. The CDR3 covers 11 residues. V dropped 6 bases and J dropped 8 bases, with 10 bases sitting between them. CDR3 DNA: TGTGCCAGCAGCACCGCCTCCGGCTACACCTTC. Protein sequence: CASSTASGYTF.